This TCR beta chain emerged from a study of blood T cell repertoires in COVID-19. Across the study: The United States, Italy and Spain supplied acute and convalescent COVID-19 samples.

Data came from immunoSEQ multiplex PCR; TCRdb stores just in-frame clones and leaves some out. Seen here are 160,000 or so clones, roughly 80% observed once, and the top ten hold around 6%. The CDR3 totals 16 residues. Trimming shortened V by 0 bases and J by 0 bases, and 9 bases separated the two germline ends. Germline loops: CDR1 SGHTA, CDR2 FQGTGA. Participants spanned ages about 18 to 100 years and resided in over 20 US areas. This receptor was identified in a woman aged 35 to 49 with acute COVID-19. The rearrangement uses TRBV7-3 and TRBJ2-1, with TRBD2 as a possible D gene (5 bases). The sample was PBMCs or T cells enriched from blood (not recorded which). The CDR3 region has the DNA TGTGCCAGCAGCTTAACCAGCGGCTTCTCCTACAATGAGCAGTTCTTC. This sequence encodes CASSLTSGFSYNEQFF.